Presented here are 14 T cell receptor beta chains from one specimen sequenced in a study of blood T cells in healthy people across ages. For the second PCR, which ran for roughly 6 to 12 cycles, a sample-barcoded 5' primer and a J-beta primer mix were used. TCRdb reprocessed the 5' RACE reads with MiXCR, giving one entry per CDR3 protein. The sample shows under 1,000,000 distinct CDR3 sequences, around 50% of them seen only once. Sequencing input: blood. These receptor sequences come from a man older than 75 in good health.

This clonotype has a single count. V gene TRBV4-3 combines with J gene TRBJ1-4; D gene ambiguous. CDR1 is LGHNA and CDR2 is YSLEER in the germline V gene. The CDR3 totals 14 residues. Deletions cut 0 bases from V and 8 bases from J, with 10 bases between. CDR3 sequence (DNA): TGCGCCAGCAGCCAAGATAGTCAATCGGAAAAACTGTTTTTT. Its protein is CASSQDSQSEKLFF.

As DNA, the CDR3 is TGTGCCAGCAGTTCCTCTAATGGGCGGGGGGGATTCTACGAGCAGTACTTC. Translation: CASSSSNGRGGFYEQYF. The rearrangement joins TRBV27 to TRBJ2-7; TRBD2 aligns across 9 bases. V lost 4 bases and J lost 3; bases outside the gene matches: 13. CDR1 and CDR2 from the germline V gene are MNHEY and SMNVEV (reference sequence). The CDR3 loop spans 17 amino acids.

Written as DNA, the CDR3 is TGCGCCAGCAGCTTGCGGGAGGCTCACACCTACGAGCAGTACTTC. Residues: CASSLREAHTYEQYF. This chain connects TRBV5-1 to TRBJ2-7; 7 bases line up with TRBD2. Germline V lookup: CDR1 SGHRS, CDR2 YFSETQ. V was pared by 1 base and J by 2 bases, with 6 bases of the junction left unmatched. This CDR3 has 15 amino acids.

This clonotype was seen a handful of times. The chain links TRBV28 to TRBJ2-1; 9 nucleotides align to TRBD2. CDR1 MDHEN and CDR2 SYDVKM come from the germline V gene. This CDR3 has 15 residues. V lost 2 bases to trimming and J lost 7 bases; unmatched junction nucleotides: 6. The CDR3 region has the DNA TGTGCCAGCAGTTTAGCGCCTAGCGGGGCTAATGAGCAGTTCTTC. Its protein product is CASSLAPSGANEQFF.

This clonotype was detected a few times. The chain has TRBV11-2 and TRBJ2-3; D ambiguous. Germline V lookup: CDR1 SGHAT, CDR2 FQNNGV. Trimming took off 5 bases at V and 4 bases at J, with 16 bases between the two ends. CDR3 length: 15 amino acids. CDR3 loop: CASSPLGGRPDTQYF. The CDR3 DNA sequence: TGTGCCAGCAGCCCCCTGGGTGGACGGCCAGATACGCAGTATTTT.

At least ten counts were recorded for this clonotype. V usage is TRBV5-1 and J usage is TRBJ2-3; TRBD2 matches 9 bases. V dropped 0 bases and J dropped 4; count of bases not matched to a gene: 0. The CDR3 totals 14 residues. Germline V gene data show CDR1 as SGHRS and CDR2 as YFSETQ. This CDR3 reads CASSLGLAADTQYF. The CDR3 nucleotides are TGCGCCAGCAGCTTGGGACTAGCGGCAGATACGCAGTATTTT.

Concerning this clonotype itself: A read error may explain this, as a much larger clone is one base away. The chain couples TRBV29-1 to TRBJ2-3; D is ambiguous. This CDR3 comprises 14 residues. The germline V and J ends were trimmed by 4 bases and 1 base, with 12 bases remaining between them. Germline CDR1 SQVTM, CDR2 ANQGSEA. CDR3 nucleotide sequence: TGCAGCGTTGGGCGCCCTTGGGGCACAGATACGCAGTATTTT. Amino acid sequence: CSVGRPWGTDTQYF.

This clonotype was picked up one time. The chain uses TRBV2 and TRBJ1-2; 7 bases are a match to TRBD1. The CDR3 has 13 amino acids. With V trimmed by 8 bases and J by 10 bases, 13 bases remained unmatched. Looked up from germline, CDR1 is SNHLY and CDR2 is FYNNEI. The CDR3 DNA follows: TGTGCCAGCTCCCGGACAGGAGGGGATGACTACACCTTC. It codes for CASSRTGGDDYTF.

This clonotype was counted a few times. The rearrangement joins TRBV25-1 to TRBJ2-1, with 9 positions matching TRBD1. The germline gives CDR1 MGHDK, CDR2 SYGVNS. V dropped 6 bases and J dropped 5; count of bases not matched to a gene: 8. The CDR3 spans 15 residues. CDR3 sequence: CASSARTGEDNEQFF. Written as DNA, the CDR3 is TGTGCCAGCAGCGCTAGGACAGGGGAAGACAATGAGCAGTTCTTC.

The gene calls are TRBV7-6 and TRBJ2-1; 10 nucleotides align to TRBD2. Germline assignment: CDR1 SGHVS and CDR2 FNYEAQ. The J segment lost 5 bases and the V segment lost 5 bases, leaving 9 bases of the junction unmatched. The CDR3 extends over 16 amino acids. The DNA for the CDR3 is TGTGCCAGCAGCGTTATAGGACTAGCGGCAGACAATGAGCAGTTCTTC. It is translated as CASSVIGLAADNEQFF.

J is TRBJ2-3 and V is TRBV12-3 or TRBV12-4; TRBD2 matches 8 bases. This CDR3 region has 15 residues. Unmatched junction bases numbered 5, after V lost 2 bases and J lost 4 bases. CDR3 DNA sequence: TGTGCCAGCAGTTTATTGGGACTAGGTGCAGATACGCAGTATTTT. Protein sequence: CASSLLGLGADTQYF.

The chain combines TRBV28 with TRBJ2-5, with D maybe TRBD2 (6 bases). Germline CDR1 and CDR2: MDHEN and SYDVKM. The CDR3 is made up of 15 amino acids. With 6 bases removed from V and 2 bases from J, the gap between germline ends came to 16 bases. CDR3 in amino acids: CASSSLQAGQETQYF. CDR3 bases: TGTGCCAGCAGCAGTCTACAGGCGGGACAAGAGACCCAGTACTTC.

The rearrangement uses TRBV5-1 and TRBJ2-3; TRBD2 might be the D (6 bases). V gave up 1 base and J gave up 3 bases, with 12 bases separating them. Germline-derived CDR1 and CDR2 are SGHRS and YFSETQ. The CDR3 totals 15 residues. The CDR3 nucleotides are TGCGCCAGCAGCTTGCCGGGACTGTCTACAGATACGCAGTATTTT. Its protein product is CASSLPGLSTDTQYF.

This chain uses TRBV14 with TRBJ2-1; 11 nucleotides line up with TRBD2. V dropped 4 bases and J dropped 1; count of bases not matched to a gene: 6. CDR1 is SGHDN, CDR2 FVKESK, per germline. The CDR3 runs to 17 residues. This CDR3 reads CASSRRLAGQSYNEQFF. Here the CDR3 DNA reads TGTGCCAGCAGCCGAAGACTAGCGGGACAGTCCTACAATGAGCAGTTCTTC.